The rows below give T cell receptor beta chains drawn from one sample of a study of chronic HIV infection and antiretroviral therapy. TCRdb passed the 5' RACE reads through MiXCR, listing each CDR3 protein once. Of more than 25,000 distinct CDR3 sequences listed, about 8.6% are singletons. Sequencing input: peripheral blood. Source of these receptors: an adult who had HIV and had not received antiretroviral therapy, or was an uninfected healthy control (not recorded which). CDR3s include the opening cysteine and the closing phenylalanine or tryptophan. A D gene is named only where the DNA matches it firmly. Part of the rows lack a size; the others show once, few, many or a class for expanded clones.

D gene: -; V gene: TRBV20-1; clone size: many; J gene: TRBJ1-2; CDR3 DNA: TGCAGTGCTAGGGGGGGGGCTGATGGCTACACCTTC; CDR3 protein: CSARGGADGYTF
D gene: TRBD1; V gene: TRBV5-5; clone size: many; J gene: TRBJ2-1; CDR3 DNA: TGTGCCAGCAGCTTCCGCCTTACAGGGGCCCTATACAATGAGCAGTTCTTC; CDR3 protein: CASSFRLTGALYNEQFF
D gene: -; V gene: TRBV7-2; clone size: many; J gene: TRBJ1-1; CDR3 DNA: TGTGCCAGCAGCCCCAACGGGGGGACTGAAGCTTTCTTT; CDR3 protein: CASSPNGGTEAFF
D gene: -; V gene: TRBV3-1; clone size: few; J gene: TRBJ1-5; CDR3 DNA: TGTGCCAGCAGCCCCTTCTGGGACGGTAATCAGCCCCAGCATTTT; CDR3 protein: CASSPFWDGNQPQHF
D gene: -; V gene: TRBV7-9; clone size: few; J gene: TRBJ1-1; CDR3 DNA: TGTGCCAGCACCCCGACAGAGAACACTGAAGCTTTCTTT; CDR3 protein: CASTPTENTEAFF
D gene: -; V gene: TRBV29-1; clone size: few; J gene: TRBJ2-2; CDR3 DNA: TGCAGCGTTGAAATACAGGGAAACACCGGGGAGCTGTTTTTT; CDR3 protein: CSVEIQGNTGELFF
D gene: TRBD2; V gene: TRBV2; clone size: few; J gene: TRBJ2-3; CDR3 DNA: TGTGCCAGCACGGTAGCGGGAGGGGATACGCAGTATTTT; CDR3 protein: CASTVAGGDTQYF
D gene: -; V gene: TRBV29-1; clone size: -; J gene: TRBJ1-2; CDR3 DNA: TGCAGCGTAAGCACCGGGAGCTACTATGGCTACACCTTC; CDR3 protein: CSVSTGSYYGYTF
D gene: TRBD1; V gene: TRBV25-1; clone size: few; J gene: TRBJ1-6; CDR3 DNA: TGTGCCAGCAGTGACCCCACACGGGACAGGGGCAGACCCCTCCACTTT; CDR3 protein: CASSDPTRDRGRPLHF
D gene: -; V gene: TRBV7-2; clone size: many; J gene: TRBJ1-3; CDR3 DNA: TGTGCCAGCTCTCGGGTCAGCTCTGGAAACACCATATATTTT; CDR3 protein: CASSRVSSGNTIYF
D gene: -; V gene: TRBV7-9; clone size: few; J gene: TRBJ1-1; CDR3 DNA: TGTGCCAGCAGCAACACAGGGTTCGAAGCTTTCTTT; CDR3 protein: CASSNTGFEAFF
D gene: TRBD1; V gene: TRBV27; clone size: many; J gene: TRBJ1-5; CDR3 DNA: TGTGCCAGCAACGACAGGGGTCAGCCCCAGCATTTT; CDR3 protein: CASNDRGQPQHF
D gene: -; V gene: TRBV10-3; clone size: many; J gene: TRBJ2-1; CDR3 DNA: TGTGCCATCAGCCCTATAGAAAATGAGCAGTTCTTC; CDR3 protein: CAISPIENEQFF
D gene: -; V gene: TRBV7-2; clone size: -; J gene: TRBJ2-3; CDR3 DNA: TGTGCCAGCAGCTACGGAGCCACAGATACGCAGTATTTT; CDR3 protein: CASSYGATDTQYF
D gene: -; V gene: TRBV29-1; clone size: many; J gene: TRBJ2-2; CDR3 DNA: TGCAGCGTTGCACCAGGAGCCACCGGGGAGCTGTTTTTT; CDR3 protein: CSVAPGATGELFF
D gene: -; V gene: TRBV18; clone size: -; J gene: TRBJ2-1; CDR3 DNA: TGTGCCAGCTCACCATTCTTAGGCGAGCAGTTCTTC; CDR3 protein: CASSPFLGEQFF
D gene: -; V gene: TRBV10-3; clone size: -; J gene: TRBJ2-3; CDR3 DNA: TGTGCCACCGCGGGCGCTAGCGCCACAGATACGCAGTATTTT; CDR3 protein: CATAGASATDTQYF
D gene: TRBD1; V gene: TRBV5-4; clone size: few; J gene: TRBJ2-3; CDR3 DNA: TGTGCCAGCAGCTTGGGCAGGGGGCTAAGAGATACGCAGTATTTT; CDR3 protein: CASSLGRGLRDTQYF
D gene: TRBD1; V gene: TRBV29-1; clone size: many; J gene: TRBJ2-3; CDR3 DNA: TGCAGCGCCGGGACAGGGGTCCCCACAGATACGCAGTATTTT; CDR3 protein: CSAGTGVPTDTQYF
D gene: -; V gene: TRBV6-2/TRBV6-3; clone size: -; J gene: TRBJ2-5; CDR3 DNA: TGTGCCAGCGGGACTCGGGGGGCAGAGACACAGTACTTC; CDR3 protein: CASGTRGAETQYF
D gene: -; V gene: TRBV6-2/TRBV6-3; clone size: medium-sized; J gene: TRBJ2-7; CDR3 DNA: TGTGCCAGCAGTCCTAGGACCTTCTCCTACGAGCAGTACTTC; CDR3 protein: CASSPRTFSYEQYF
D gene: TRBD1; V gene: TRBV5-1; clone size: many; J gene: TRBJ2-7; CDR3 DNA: TGCGCCAGCAGCTTGTTGGGACAGGTTCAATACGAGCAGTACTTC; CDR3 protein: CASSLLGQVQYEQYF
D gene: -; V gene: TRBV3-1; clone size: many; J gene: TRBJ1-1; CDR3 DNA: TGTGCCAGCAGCCTAGACCCTAGTTGGAACACTGAAGCTTTCTTT; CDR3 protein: CASSLDPSWNTEAFF
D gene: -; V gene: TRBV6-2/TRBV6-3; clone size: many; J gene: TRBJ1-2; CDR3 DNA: TGTGCCAGCAAGGAGGGGACGGCTTCCTTCTACACCTTC; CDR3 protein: CASKEGTASFYTF
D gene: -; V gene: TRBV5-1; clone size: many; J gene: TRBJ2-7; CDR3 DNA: TGCGCCAGCAGCTTGGGGGACATTCCTTCCTACGAGCAGTACTTC; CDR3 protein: CASSLGDIPSYEQYF
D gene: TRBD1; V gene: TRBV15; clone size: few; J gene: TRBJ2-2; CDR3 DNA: TGTGCCACCAGCAAAAACCGGGACAGGGAGACCGGGGAGCTGTTTTTT; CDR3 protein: CATSKNRDRETGELFF
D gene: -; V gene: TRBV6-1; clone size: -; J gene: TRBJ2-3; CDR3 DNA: TGTGCCAGCAGTGAAAGTCAGGGAAGCACAGATACGCAGTATTTT; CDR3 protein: CASSESQGSTDTQYF
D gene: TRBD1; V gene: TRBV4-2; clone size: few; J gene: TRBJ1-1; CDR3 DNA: TGTGCCAGCAGCCAAGAAGGCAGGGGGCAGATTGAAGCTTTCTTT; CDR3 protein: CASSQEGRGQIEAFF
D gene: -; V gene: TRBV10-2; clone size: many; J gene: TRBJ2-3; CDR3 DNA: TGCGCCAGCAGTGAAGGAGGGCCTGCAGATACGCAGTATTTT; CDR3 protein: CASSEGGPADTQYF
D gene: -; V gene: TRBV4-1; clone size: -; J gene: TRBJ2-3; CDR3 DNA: TGCGCCAGCAGCCAAGCGGAAGCCTCTAGCACAGATACGCAGTATTTT; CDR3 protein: CASSQAEASSTDTQYF
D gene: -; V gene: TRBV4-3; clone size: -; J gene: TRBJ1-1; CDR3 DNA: TGCGCCAGCAGCCACAAGACAGGCCTTGAAGCTTTCTTT; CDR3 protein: CASSHKTGLEAFF
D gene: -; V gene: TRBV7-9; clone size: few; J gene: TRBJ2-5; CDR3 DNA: TGTGCCAGCAGCTCTCCCCGGGGGAAACACAGAGGGGAGACCCAGTACTTC; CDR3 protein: CASSSPRGKHRGETQYF
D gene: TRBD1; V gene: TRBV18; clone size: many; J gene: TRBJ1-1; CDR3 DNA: TGTGCCAGCTCACCGAAGACAGGGAAAGCTGAAGCTTTCTTT; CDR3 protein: CASSPKTGKAEAFF
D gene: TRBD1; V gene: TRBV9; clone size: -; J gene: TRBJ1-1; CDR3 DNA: TGTGCCAGCAGCGCCAGGGGCAGGGGGGAAGCTTTCTTT; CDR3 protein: CASSARGRGEAFF
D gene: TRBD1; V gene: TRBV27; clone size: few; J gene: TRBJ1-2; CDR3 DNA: TGTGCCAGCAGGGTGGACAGGGGGCCGGTCTATGGCTACACCTTC; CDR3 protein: CASRVDRGPVYGYTF
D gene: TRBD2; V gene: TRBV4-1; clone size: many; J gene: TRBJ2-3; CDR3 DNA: TGCGCCAGCAGCCAAGCGGCGATAGGTAGCGGGAGAACATATACGCAGTATTTT; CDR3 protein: CASSQAAIGSGRTYTQYF
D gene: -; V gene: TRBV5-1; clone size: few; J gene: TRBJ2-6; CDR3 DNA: TGCGCCAGCAGCACCCCAAACCCTGGGGCCAACGTCCTGACTTTC; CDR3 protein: CASSTPNPGANVLTF
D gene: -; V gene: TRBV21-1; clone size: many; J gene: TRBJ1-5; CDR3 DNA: TGTGCCAGCAGCAAATTCCCGGCCAGCAATCAGCCCCAGCATTTT; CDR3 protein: CASSKFPASNQPQHF
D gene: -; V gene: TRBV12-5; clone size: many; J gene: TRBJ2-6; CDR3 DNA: TGTGCTAGTGGTTTGGTACAGTCGACAGCTGGGGCCAACGTCCTGACTTTC; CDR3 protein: CASGLVQSTAGANVLTF
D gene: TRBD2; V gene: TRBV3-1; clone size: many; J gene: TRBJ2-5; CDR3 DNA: TGTGCCAGCAGCCCAAGCGGGAGTGGAGAGACCCAGTACTTC; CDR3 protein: CASSPSGSGETQYF
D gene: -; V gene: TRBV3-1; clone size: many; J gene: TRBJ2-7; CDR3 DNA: TGTGCCAGCAGCCAAGAGGGAGGGGGTTCCTACGAGCAGTACTTC; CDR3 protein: CASSQEGGGSYEQYF
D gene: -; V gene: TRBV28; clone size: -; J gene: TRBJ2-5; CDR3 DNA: TGTGCCAGCAGTCCCGGGGGCAGCTTGGATGAGACCCAGTACTTC; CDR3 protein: CASSPGGSLDETQYF
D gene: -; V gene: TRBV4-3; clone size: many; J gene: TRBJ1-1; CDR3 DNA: TGCGCCAGCAGCCAAGACGAGGGAATGGAAAACACTGAAGCTTTCTTT; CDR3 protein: CASSQDEGMENTEAFF
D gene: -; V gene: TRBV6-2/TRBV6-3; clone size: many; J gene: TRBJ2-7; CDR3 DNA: TGTGCCAGCAGTACTGAGGGGAAAGGCCTAATCTACGAGCAGTACTTC; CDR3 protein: CASSTEGKGLIYEQYF
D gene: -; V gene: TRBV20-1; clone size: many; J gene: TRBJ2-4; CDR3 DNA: TGCAGTGCTAGATTGGACGGGAAAAACATTCAGTACTTC; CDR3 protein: CSARLDGKNIQYF
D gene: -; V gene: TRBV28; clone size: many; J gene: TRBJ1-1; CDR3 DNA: TGTGCCAGCACTCCAAGCCGGGGGAACACTGAAGCTTTCTTT; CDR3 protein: CASTPSRGNTEAFF
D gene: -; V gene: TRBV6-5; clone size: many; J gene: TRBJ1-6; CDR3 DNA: TGTGCCAGCAGTTACTCGGACAGCTCCTATAATTCACCCCTCCACTTT; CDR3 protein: CASSYSDSSYNSPLHF
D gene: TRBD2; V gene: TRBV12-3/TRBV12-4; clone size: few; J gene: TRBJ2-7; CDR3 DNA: TGTGCCAGCAGTCCTCGGGAGGATTCCTACGAGCAGTACTTC; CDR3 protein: CASSPREDSYEQYF
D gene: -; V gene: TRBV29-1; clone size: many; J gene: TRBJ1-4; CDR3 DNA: TGCAGCGTTGGTCCGGGGCCGGAAAAACTGTTTTTT; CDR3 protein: CSVGPGPEKLFF